What follows describes a single TCR beta chain. Its antigen is currently unknown. Profiled with immunoSEQ multiplex PCR; TCRdb holds only in-frame clones, not every one. The table records 30,000 or so clones, approximately 81% of them present only once. These data belong to a study of OX40 agonist ivuxolimab in advanced cancers. At the level of the study: Patients' therapy was ivuxolimab, an antibody that acts as an agonist of OX40 (CD134). Study results and limitations: Researchers report that CD8+ T cells had, on average, more expanded clones than CD4+. Clonal expansion among partial responders at 0.1-3.0 mg/kg ranked near the lowest.

Germline CDR1 reads MRHNA; CDR2 reads SNTAGT. This CDR3 has 13 amino acids. V was shortened by 2 bases and J by 2 bases, with 3 bases between the two germline ends. This receptor was obtained from an adult with an advanced solid tumor such as melanoma, head and neck, liver or kidney cancer. This sequence joins TRBV6-4 and TRBJ2-2; D gene ambiguous. Sequenced material: CD4+ or CD8+ T cells sorted from blood, taken in a trial of the OX40 agonist ivuxolimab. In DNA, the CDR3 is TGTGCCAGCAGTGACATCAACACCGGGGAGCTGTTTTTT. This sequence encodes CASSDINTGELFF.